One and the same sample provided the 23 T cell receptor beta chains below, sequenced in a study of T cell repertoires in cytomegalovirus infection. One entry per CDR3 protein, called by TCRdb with MiXCR from the reads. The table lists around 320,000 distinct CDR3 sequences, 8% to 9.5% of them singletons. Input material: PBMCs. These receptors were collected from a human donor in good health (CMV status not recorded). Some clones in this sample may be carry-over from other donors' samples.

V usage is TRBV7-6 and J usage is TRBJ2-1, with D possibly being TRBD2 (7 bases). The CDR3 has 14 residues. The V and J ends lost 0 bases and 7 bases respectively, with 10 bases between them. Germline assignment: CDR1 SGHVS and CDR2 FNYEAQ. The CDR3 is CASSLAGGLNEQFF. The CDR3 coding sequence is TGTGCCAGCAGCTTAGCGGGGGGGCTTAATGAGCAGTTCTTC.

V and J are TRBV20-1 and TRBJ2-3; D gene ambiguous. Per the germline V gene, CDR1 is DFQATT and CDR2 is SNEGSKA (reference sequence). The CDR3 covers 11 residues. V lost 5 bases to trimming and J lost 6 bases, with 9 bases between them. CDR3 nucleotide sequence: TGCAGTGCTTACCTAGTGGATACGCAGTATTTT. Protein product: CSAYLVDTQYF.

This clonotype was observed at least ten times. V and J are TRBV7-6 and TRBJ2-5, with D perhaps given as TRBD1 or TRBD2 (5 bases each). The germline V and J ends were trimmed by 8 bases and 4 bases, with 14 bases remaining between them. In germline, CDR1 is SGHVS, CDR2 FNYEAQ. There are 13 residues in the CDR3. In DNA, the CDR3 is TGTGCCAGCTGCCGGGACCCGGGAGAGACCCAGTACTTC. The encoded protein is CASCRDPGETQYF.

This clonotype was counted only a few times. This chain connects TRBV4-1 to TRBJ2-2; D possibly corresponds to TRBD2 (7 bases). V dropped 7 bases and J dropped 5 bases, with 17 bases sitting between them. The CDR3 is 15 amino acids. Germline V lookup: CDR1 MGHRA, CDR2 YSYEKL. The DNA of the CDR3 is TGCGCCAGCACAACAGGGAGGGAAAGGACCGGGGAGCTGTTTTTT. This gives the protein CASTTGRERTGELFF.

This clonotype has ten or more counts. The chain employs TRBV20-1 and TRBJ2-1; D call uncertain. Deletions cut 1 base from V and 0 bases from J, with 10 bases between. The germline V gene encodes CDR1 DFQATT and CDR2 SNEGSKA (reference sequence). The CDR3 is 15 residues long. In nucleotides, the CDR3 is TGCAGTGCTAGAGGGGGTGTGGGCTCCTACAATGAGCAGTTCTTC. This codes for CSARGGVGSYNEQFF.

This clonotype was found many times. The rearrangement links TRBV12-3 or TRBV12-4 to TRBJ2-5, with 7 nucleotides matching TRBD1. V lost 7 bases and J lost 5; bases outside the gene matches: 7. The CDR3 spans 13 residues. This CDR3 is CASTQDRRETQYF. As DNA, the CDR3 is TGTGCCAGCACCCAGGACAGGAGGGAGACCCAGTACTTC.

The V gene is TRBV19, the J gene TRBJ2-1; 7 bases align to TRBD2. Per the germline V gene, CDR1 is LNHDA and CDR2 is SQIVND (reference sequence). This CDR3 is built from 15 residues. The V gene end was trimmed by 8 bases and the J gene end by 6 bases; junction bases not matched to a gene: 13. This CDR3 is CASSTQGGLSNEQFF. Written as DNA, the CDR3 is TGTGCCAGTTCAACTCAGGGAGGGCTTTCCAATGAGCAGTTCTTC.

This chain uses TRBV7-2 with TRBJ1-2; TRBD1 matches at 7 bases. CDR1 and CDR2 (germline): SGHTA, FQGNSA. Germline trimming cut 6 bases from V and 4 bases from J; bases unmatched to any gene: 11. CDR3 size: 15 residues. The CDR3 DNA reads TGTGCCAGCAGTTCCCGGGACAGAGCTAGCTATGGCTACACCTTC. This translates into CASSSRDRASYGYTF.

This clonotype was counted at least ten times. The rearrangement links TRBV4-2 to TRBJ2-4, with D perhaps assigned TRBD1 or TRBD2 (6 bases each). There are 17 residues in the CDR3. CDR1 is LGHNA, CDR2 YNFKEQ, per germline. The ends were cut back, 0 bases at V and 0 bases at J, with 12 bases in the middle. CDR3 sequence: CASSQDTGRGAKNIQYF. The CDR3 DNA reads TGTGCCAGCAGCCAAGATACAGGGCGGGGAGCCAAAAACATTCAGTACTTC.

This clonotype was detected many times. The genes are TRBV7-6 and TRBJ2-5; D is undetermined. V was cut by 5 bases and J by 3 bases, with 19 bases left in between. The CDR3 runs to 16 residues. Germline CDR1 and CDR2: SGHVS and FNYEAQ. For the CDR3, the DNA is TGTGCCAGCAGCCCGTCTTCTTCCGCCCGGGAAGAGACCCAGTACTTC. Translating it yields CASSPSSSAREETQYF.

J is TRBJ1-2 and V is TRBV3-1; D gene ambiguous. The CDR3 is 15 residues long. Per germline, CDR1 LGHDT and CDR2 YNNKEL (reference sequence). V was pared by 5 bases and J by 3 bases, with 16 bases between. The CDR3 loop is CASSLRRTNYYGYTF. The CDR3 nucleotides are TGTGCCAGCAGCTTACGAAGGACGAATTACTATGGCTACACCTTC. Filled out from reference TRBV3-1 and TRBJ1-2, the complete variable domain reads DTAVSQTPKYLVTQMGNDKSIKCEQNLGHDTMYWYKQDSKKFLKIMFSYNNKELIINETVPNRFSPKSPDKAHLNLHINSLELGDSAVYFCASSLRRTNYYGYTFGSGTRLTVV.

This clonotype showed up many times. V is TRBV19 and J is TRBJ2-1; tentatively, D is TRBD1 (6 bases). V gave up 6 bases and J gave up 6 bases, with 33 bases separating them. Germline V gives CDR1 LNHDA, CDR2 SQIVND (reference sequence). The CDR3 length is 20 residues. CDR3 DNA sequence: TGTGCCAGTAGCTTCCCGGGACGAAGCGTCCCCTTTACAGGGCGCAATGAGCAGTTCTTC. Protein: CASSFPGRSVPFTGRNEQFF.

This clonotype was seen repeatedly, ten times or more. The chain joins TRBV7-2 to TRBJ2-3; D is tentatively TRBD1 or TRBD2 (5 bases each). Germline CDR1 is SGHTA and CDR2 is FQGNSA. The CDR3 runs to 15 residues. Between the trimmed V and J ends, which lost 1 base and 5 bases, there was a span of 13 bases. CDR3 DNA sequence: TGTGCCAGCAGCTTAGGGGCAGGGAGAGGAGATACGCAGTATTTT. This translates into CASSLGAGRGDTQYF.

A few counts support this clonotype. The chain carries TRBV4-3 and TRBJ1-5; no firm D call. Trimming removed 0 bases at V and 7 bases at J, with 7 bases between. Germline CDR1 LGHNA, CDR2 YSLEER. CDR3 length equals 13 residues. CDR3 in amino acids: CASSQEKEQPQHF. The CDR3 nucleotides read TGCGCCAGCAGCCAAGAGAAGGAACAGCCCCAGCATTTT.

The chain couples TRBV27 to TRBJ2-3; perhaps TRBD2 as D (6 bases). The CDR3 is 15 residues long. Deletions cut 6 bases from V and 1 base from J, with 14 bases between. Germline V gene sequence: CDR1 MNHEY, CDR2 SMNVEV (reference sequence). CDR3 sequence: CASSPLGGGTDTQYF. The DNA for the CDR3 is TGTGCCAGCAGCCCCCTGGGGGGAGGCACAGATACGCAGTATTTT.

This chain uses TRBV15 with TRBJ2-5, with a tentative D call TRBD2 (5 bases). This CDR3 is built from 13 residues. Deletions cut 8 bases from V and 3 bases from J, with 13 bases between. In germline, CDR1 is LNHNV, CDR2 YYDKDF (reference sequence). The CDR3 DNA reads TGTGCCACCGCTGTCAGCGGAGAAGAGACCCAGTACTTC. It yields the protein CATAVSGEETQYF.

At least ten counts were recorded for this clonotype. CDR3 residues: CASSLEIAGYYNEQFF. CDR3 sequence (DNA): TGTGCCAGCAGCTTAGAGATAGCGGGGTACTACAATGAGCAGTTCTTC. The rearrangement uses TRBV7-2 and TRBJ2-1; 8 bases agree with TRBD2. This CDR3 is built from 16 residues. Germline CDR1 SGHTA, CDR2 FQGNSA. Trimming at V came to 1 base and at J to 3 bases, leaving 5 bases not matched to a gene.

This clonotype was recorded many times. This chain connects TRBV7-2 to TRBJ2-1, with 11 bases aligning to TRBD2. The ends lost 6 bases at V and 9 bases at J; junction bases unmatched: 13. CDR3 size: 16 residues. The germline V gene has CDR1 SGHTA and CDR2 FQGNSA. The CDR3 loop reads CASRLLAGVLGVEQFF. CDR3 DNA: TGTGCCAGCAGGCTACTAGCGGGAGTATTGGGGGTTGAGCAGTTCTTC.

This chain joins TRBV7-2 and TRBJ2-5; 11 bases match TRBD1. The CDR3 has 18 amino acids. J was trimmed by 11 bases and V by 2 bases; bases with no gene match: 19. CDR1 is SGHTA and CDR2 is FQGNSA in the germline V gene. CDR3 bases: TGTGCCAGCAGCTTAAGTGGAGGAGTCGGGACAGGGGGTGGGGCTCAGTACTTC. The encoded protein is CASSLSGGVGTGGGAQYF. Full variable domain (missing parts from reference TRBV7-2 and TRBJ2-5): GAGVSQSPSNKVTEKGKDVELRCDPISGHTALYWYRQSLGQGLEFLIYFQGNSAPDKSGLPSDRFSAERTGGSVSTLTIQRTQQEDSAVYLCASSLSGGVGTGGGAQYFGPGTRLLVL.

This clonotype has more than one count but fewer than ten. This rearrangement joins TRBV7-2 to TRBJ2-5; TRBD1 or TRBD2 may be the D gene (6 bases each). Per the germline V gene, CDR1 is SGHTA and CDR2 is FQGNSA. The CDR3 covers 15 residues. Trimming cost V 3 bases and J 4 bases, with 15 bases left between them. This chain's CDR3 is CASSFGGGFRETQYF. In DNA, the CDR3 is TGTGCCAGCAGCTTTGGAGGGGGGTTCCGAGAGACCCAGTACTTC.

This clonotype was detected only a few times. V and J are TRBV5-1 and TRBJ1-6; a possible D gene is TRBD1 (5 bases). CDR3 size: 15 residues. Between the trimmed V and J ends, which lost 5 bases and 6 bases, there was a span of 15 bases. Germline V lookup: CDR1 SGHRS, CDR2 YFSETQ. The CDR3 sequence: CASSRETAGNSPLHF. The DNA of the CDR3 is TGCGCCAGCAGTCGGGAGACAGCTGGTAATTCACCCCTCCACTTT.

There are a few counts of this clonotype. This chain uses TRBV28 with TRBJ2-1; D gene ambiguous. This CDR3 region has 13 residues. Germline V gives CDR1 MDHEN, CDR2 SYDVKM. Between the trimmed V and J ends, which lost 6 bases and 8 bases, there was a span of 14 bases. CDR3: CASSVLMGDEQFF. The CDR3 DNA reads TGTGCCAGCAGCGTGCTCATGGGCGATGAGCAGTTCTTC.

This clonotype came up many times. This chain links TRBV7-8 with TRBJ2-7, with a tentative D call TRBD1 (5 bases). Trimming took off 1 base at V and 2 bases at J, with 15 bases between the two ends. There are 16 residues in the CDR3. CDR1 SGHVS and CDR2 FQNEAQ come from the germline V gene. CDR3 region: CASSLEYPQVAYEQYF. DNA for the CDR3: TGTGCCAGCAGCTTAGAATACCCACAGGTAGCCTACGAGCAGTACTTC.